This passage covers 5 T cell receptor beta chains from one sample sequenced in a study of breast tumors, draining lymph nodes, adjacent tissues. A single record per CDR3 protein comes from TCRdb applying MiXCR to the multiplex PCR reads. This table has about 24,000 distinct CDR3 sequences, 68% appearing once. The sample taken for sequencing was tumor-adjacent breast tissue. Receptors originate from a female donor with breast cancer. Some clones in this sample may be carry-over from other donors' samples.

This clonotype has just one count. The chain has TRBV18 and TRBJ2-7, with 7 bases identical to TRBD1. Losses at the gene ends were 8 bases for V and 1 base for J; bases not matched to a gene: 11. CDR3 size: 15 residues. The germline V gene has CDR1 KGHSH and CDR2 LQKENI. The CDR3 reads CASTRDRHPSYEQYF. Written as DNA, the CDR3 is TGTGCCAGCACACGGGACAGACACCCATCCTACGAGCAGTACTTC.

The chain carries TRBV5-5 and TRBJ2-7; no clear D. Deletions cut 5 bases from V and 3 bases from J, with 15 bases between. Germline V gene data show CDR1 as SGHKS and CDR2 as YYEKEE (reference sequence). This CDR3 has 14 amino acids. The CDR3 sequence: CASSPDPLFYEQYF. The CDR3 nucleotides are TGTGCCAGCAGTCCGGACCCCCTATTCTACGAGCAGTACTTC.

By proportion, this clonotype is medium-sized (0.01 to 0.1%). The chain has TRBV20-1 and TRBJ2-5; D uncertain. The V gene's germline CDR1 is DFQATT and CDR2 SNEGSKA (reference sequence). CDR3 length: 14 residues. Trimming took off 3 bases at V and 2 bases at J, with 13 bases between the two ends. The CDR3 coding sequence is TGCAGTGCTAGCGAGGACCGCCCGCAAGAGACCCAGTACTTC. It codes for CSASEDRPQETQYF.

V and J are TRBV27 and TRBJ2-7; D is tentatively TRBD1 or TRBD2 (5 bases each). The germline V and J ends were trimmed by 0 bases and 1 base, with 10 bases remaining between them. This CDR3 has 15 residues. The germline CDR1 and CDR2 sequences are MNHEY and SMNVEV (reference sequence). The CDR3, as DNA: TGTGCCAGCAGTTTATCGTATGGGGGATCCTACGAGCAGTACTTC. Its protein is CASSLSYGGSYEQYF.

The rearrangement joins TRBV5-1 to TRBJ1-1; D is unclear. V was pared by 4 bases and J by 0 bases, with 10 bases between. In germline, CDR1 is SGHRS, CDR2 YFSETQ. This CDR3 region has 14 residues. This CDR3 is CASSPESLNTEAFF. In nucleotides, the CDR3 is TGCGCCAGCAGCCCGGAAAGTCTGAACACTGAAGCTTTCTTT.